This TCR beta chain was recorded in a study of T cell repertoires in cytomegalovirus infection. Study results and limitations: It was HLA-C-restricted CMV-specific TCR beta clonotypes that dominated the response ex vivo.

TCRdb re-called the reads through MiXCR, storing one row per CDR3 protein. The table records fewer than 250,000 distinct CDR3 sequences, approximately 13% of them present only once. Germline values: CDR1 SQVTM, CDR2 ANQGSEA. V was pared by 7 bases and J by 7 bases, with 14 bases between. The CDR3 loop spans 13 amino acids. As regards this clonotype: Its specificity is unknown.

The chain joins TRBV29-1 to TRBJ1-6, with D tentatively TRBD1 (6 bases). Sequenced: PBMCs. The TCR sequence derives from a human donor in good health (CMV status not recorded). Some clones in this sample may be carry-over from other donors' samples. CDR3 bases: TGCAGCGGGGTTGGGGGGCTAAATTCACCCCTCCACTTT. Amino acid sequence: CSGVGGLNSPLHF.